This T cell receptor beta chain was sequenced during a study of identical twins. General study findings and limits: Invariant cells of the MAIT and iNKT types might have partly distorted the zero-insertion analyses. Instead of following the same donors, the conclusions were based on cross-sectional statistical analysis. High-abundance cord blood beta clonotypes had fewer insertions; memory repertoires showed none.

The CDR3 spans 13 residues. Trimming shortened V by 1 base and J by 5 bases, and 9 bases separated the two germline ends. In the case of this clonotype: The antigen is unknown.

Template switching added a universal primer binding site, and final cDNA carried unique molecular identifiers. A single record per CDR3 protein comes from TCRdb applying MiXCR to the 5' RACE reads. Altogether approximately 490,000 distinct CDR3 sequences are present, about 22% being singletons, with the ten largest covering 0.48%. These data also formed part of another study, on yellow fever vaccine responses in identical twins.

The origin of this receptor is a woman in her late teens or twenties in good health. V and J are TRBV12-3 or TRBV12-4 and TRBJ2-7; D tentatively reads TRBD1 or TRBD2 (6 bases each). The sequenced sample was CD4+ T cells sorted from blood. This chain's CDR3 is CASSLVGGDEQYF. Written as DNA, the CDR3 is TGTGCCAGCAGTTTAGTCGGGGGCGACGAGCAGTACTTC.